The 28 T cell receptor beta chains listed next were all sequenced from one sample in a study of cytomegalovirus exposure and HLA in healthy donors. The study ran its PCR with 60 Vbeta and 13 Jbeta primers. Data came from immunoSEQ multiplex PCR; TCRdb stores just in-frame clones and leaves some out. In the table there are 200,000 to 250,000 clones, about 81% of which are singletons. Sample: PBMCs. The receptors were gathered from a woman between 40 and 55 years old in good health and CMV-seropositive.

The CDR3 region is CASSAGTGVGYTF. The CDR3 DNA is TGTGCCAGCAGCGCCGGGACAGGGGTCGGCTACACCTTC. The genes are TRBV5-4 and TRBJ1-2, with 10 positions matching TRBD1. In germline, CDR1 is SGHNT, CDR2 YYREEE (reference sequence). V gave up 4 bases and J gave up 8 bases; unmatched junction bases: 5. The CDR3 sequence is 13 residues long.

The chain recombines TRBV30 with TRBJ1-1; D ambiguous. Trimming shortened V by 2 bases and J by 3 bases, and 10 bases separated the two germline ends. This CDR3 contains 13 residues. The germline V gene has CDR1 GTSNPN and CDR2 SVGIG (reference sequence). CDR3 sequence: CAWSTTRDTEAFF. Written as DNA, the CDR3 is TGTGCCTGGAGTACAACGAGGGACACTGAAGCTTTCTTT. The variable domain in full, completed from reference TRBV30 and TRBJ1-1, reads SQTIHQWPATLVQPVGSPLSLECTVEGTSNPNLYWYRQAAGRGLQLLFYSVGIGQISSEVPQNLSASRPQDRQFILSSKKLLLSDSGFYLCAWSTTRDTEAFFGQGTRLTVV.

The chain couples TRBV4-1 to TRBJ2-3; 10 bases are shared with TRBD2. The CDR3 has 19 residues. V trimming: 4 bases; J trimming: 5 bases; junction bases outside the gene matches: 18. Looked up from germline, CDR1 is MGHRA and CDR2 is YSYEKL. CDR3 nucleotides: TGCGCCAGCAGCCCCTTACCCATCCCAACTAGCGGGGTCAAAGATACGCAGTATTTT. This codes for CASSPLPIPTSGVKDTQYF.

This clone was seen a few times. The V call is TRBV6-1, the J call TRBJ1-5; 9 bases align to TRBD1. Looked up from germline, CDR1 is MNHNS and CDR2 is SASEGT. CDR3 length: 14 amino acids. V was clipped by 6 bases and J by 7 bases; unmatched bases: 7. CDR3 loop: CASSTGGAGQPQHF. The CDR3 DNA follows: TGTGCCAGCAGCACAGGGGGCGCAGGGCAGCCCCAGCATTTT.

The chain couples TRBV5-1 to TRBJ2-1; TRBD1 agrees at 8 bases. Germline lookup yields CDR1 SGHRS and CDR2 YFSETQ. Losses at the gene ends were 4 bases for V and 0 bases for J; bases not matched to a gene: 18. The CDR3 has 20 amino acids. The CDR3 coding sequence is TGCGCCAGCAGCAGGGCCGGGACAGGCAGCTGGGGGAGCTCCTACAATGAGCAGTTCTTC. Residues: CASSRAGTGSWGSSYNEQFF.

V gene TRBV5-4 combines with J gene TRBJ1-1, with D maybe TRBD1 (6 bases). V was cut by 0 bases and J by 10 bases, with 13 bases left in between. This CDR3 spans 13 amino acids. Germline V lookup: CDR1 SGHNT, CDR2 YYREEE (reference sequence). DNA of the CDR3: TGTGCCAGCAGCTTGGGTGGATCCAGGGGAGCTTTCTTT. This gives the protein CASSLGGSRGAFF.

This chain's CDR3 is CASSRGQGQLYTF. For the CDR3, the DNA is TGTGCCAGCAGCCGTGGACAGGGACAACTCTACACCTTC. This chain joins TRBV27 and TRBJ1-2; 8 positions agree with TRBD1. Germline CDR1 MNHEY, CDR2 SMNVEV (reference sequence). Germline trimming cut 6 bases from V and 10 bases from J; bases unmatched to any gene: 10. The CDR3 is made up of 13 amino acids.

The V and J genes are TRBV6-5 and TRBJ1-5; 8 positions match TRBD1. The germline gives CDR1 MNHEY, CDR2 SVGAGI. The V gene end was trimmed by 6 bases and the J gene end by 4 bases; junction bases not matched to a gene: 2. This CDR3 spans 13 amino acids. The CDR3 loop reads CASRQGVNQPQHF. The CDR3 DNA reads TGTGCCAGCAGACAGGGGGTAAATCAGCCCCAGCATTTT.

This sequence joins TRBV27 and TRBJ2-7; the match to TRBD1 covers 9 bases. The CDR3 loop spans 16 amino acids. J gave up 2 bases and V 2 bases, and 7 bases lay outside the gene matches. Germline CDR1 MNHEY, CDR2 SMNVEV (reference sequence). The CDR3 region has the DNA TGTGCCAGCAGTTTAGAAGGGACAGGGTTCACCTACGAGCAGTACTTC. Translated: CASSLEGTGFTYEQYF.

V is TRBV5-1 and J is TRBJ2-3, with D unresolved. The CDR3 sequence is 15 residues long. The V end was cut by 0 bases, the J end by 4 bases, with 12 bases between. Germline values: CDR1 SGHRS, CDR2 YFSETQ. In DNA, the CDR3 is TGCGCCAGCAGCTTGGTGGCGGCAAGCGCAGATACGCAGTATTTT. Translated: CASSLVAASADTQYF.

V is TRBV5-1 and J is TRBJ2-2; D remains unclear. V was clipped by 2 bases and J by 10 bases, with 9 bases between them. CDR1 SGHRS and CDR2 YFSETQ come from the germline V gene. The CDR3 covers 12 residues. CDR3 sequence reads: CASSFLSVELFF. The CDR3 DNA is TGCGCCAGCAGCTTTCTCTCGGTGGAGCTGTTTTTT.

Only one count was recorded for this clone. The chain recombines TRBV7-2 with TRBJ1-4, with a weak D call TRBD1 (5 bases). Germline CDR1 SGHTA, CDR2 FQGNSA. The CDR3 is 14 amino acids. V lost 5 bases and J 8 bases, leaving 15 bases between the germline ends. In DNA form, the CDR3 reads TGTGCCAGCAGCAAAGAACTCGACAGCGAAAAACTGTTTTTT. This sequence encodes CASSKELDSEKLFF.

The chain recombines TRBV29-1 with TRBJ2-5; D not resolved. This CDR3 has 13 amino acids. Trimming shortened V by 1 base and J by 7 bases, and 13 bases separated the two germline ends. Germline loops: CDR1 SQVTM, CDR2 ANQGSEA. The DNA for the CDR3 is TGCAGCGTTGAAGCCCCGGGTTTGGGGACCCAGTACTTC. Its translation is CSVEAPGLGTQYF.

The gene calls are TRBV11-3 and TRBJ2-7; tentatively, D is TRBD1 (6 bases). The length of the CDR3 is 15 residues. Germline lookup yields CDR1 SGHNT and CDR2 YENEEA. The germline V and J ends were trimmed by 5 bases and 2 bases, with 16 bases remaining between them. The DNA for the CDR3 is TGTGCCAGCAGCCCGACCGGGACACTAGCCTACGAGCAGTACTTC. Its protein is CASSPTGTLAYEQYF.

The chain is built from TRBV29-1 and TRBJ2-5, with TRBD2 identical over 8 bases. The V segment lost 1 base and the J segment 5 bases; nucleotides outside the gene matches: 3. The V gene's germline CDR1 is SQVTM and CDR2 ANQGSEA. The CDR3 is 13 residues long. The CDR3 loop reads CSVEVSGGETQYF. CDR3 sequence (DNA): TGCAGCGTTGAAGTTTCGGGGGGGGAGACCCAGTACTTC.

J is TRBJ1-2 and V is TRBV7-2; D gene unclear. The CDR3 loop spans 16 amino acids. V lost 5 bases and J 4 bases, leaving 20 bases between the germline ends. CDR1 is SGHTA and CDR2 is FQGNSA in the germline V gene. The CDR3 region has the DNA TGTGCCAGCAGCCCCTACGCGACACAGACCCTCTATGGCTACACCTTC. This gives the protein CASSPYATQTLYGYTF.

The chain couples TRBV4-3 to TRBJ2-1; tentative D call: TRBD2 (5 bases). Trimming took 3 bases from V and 0 from J, leaving 15 bases between them. Germline V gene lookup returns CDR1 LGHNA and CDR2 YSLEER. This CDR3 spans 17 amino acids. In nucleotides, the CDR3 is TGCGCCAGCAGCCAGGAAGCGGCGTCGAGCTCCTACAATGAGCAGTTCTTC. Protein: CASSQEAASSSYNEQFF.

This chain links TRBV6-1 with TRBJ2-7, with a weak D call TRBD1 (6 bases). V was shortened by 5 bases and J by 2 bases, with 13 bases between the two germline ends. Per the germline V gene, CDR1 is MNHNS and CDR2 is SASEGT. This CDR3 has 14 amino acids. The CDR3 DNA reads TGTGCCAGCAGTTTGGACAGATCAACCTACGAGCAGTACTTC. Translation: CASSLDRSTYEQYF.

This clone appeared a few times. The chain has TRBV4-3 and TRBJ1-1; no firm D call. There are 14 residues in the CDR3. Germline CDR1 and CDR2: LGHNA and YSLEER. V lost 1 base, J lost 6 bases, and 12 bases lay in between. CDR3 in DNA: TGCGCCAGCAGCCAAGTACGCCAGGCCCCTGAAGCTTTCTTT. This translates into CASSQVRQAPEAFF.

The chain couples TRBV6-5 to TRBJ2-5; D may be TRBD2 (6 bases). In germline, CDR1 is MNHEY, CDR2 SVGAGI. This CDR3 is 12 amino acids long. Trimming took off 8 bases at V and 5 bases at J, with 12 bases between the two ends. The CDR3 sequence is CASRGNTETQYF. The CDR3 DNA sequence: TGTGCCAGCCGGGGGAATACGGAGACCCAGTACTTC.

This sequence joins TRBV7-2 and TRBJ2-3; 7 bases match TRBD2. Trimming removed 0 bases from V and 2 bases from J; junction bases left unmatched: 2. The germline V gene has CDR1 SGHTA and CDR2 FQGNSA. The CDR3 contains 15 residues. CDR3 nucleotides: TGTGCCAGCAGCTTAGCTAGCGGGTACACAGATACGCAGTATTTT. Translated: CASSLASGYTDTQYF.

This sequence joins TRBV4-2 and TRBJ1-1; no clear D gene. Germline V CDR1 and CDR2: LGHNA, YNFKEQ. V was pared by 4 bases and J by 6 bases, with 15 bases between. This CDR3 has 14 amino acids. This CDR3 is CASSLRGGIPEAFF. The CDR3 region has the DNA TGTGCCAGCAGCCTGAGAGGAGGGATTCCTGAAGCTTTCTTT.

The V call is TRBV5-1, the J call TRBJ1-6; TRBD1 matches 8 bases. Germline CDR1 reads SGHRS; CDR2 reads YFSETQ. The CDR3 length is 15 residues. J lost 9 bases, V lost 4 bases, and 9 bases had no gene match. The CDR3 protein is CASSPQGASTSPLHF. The CDR3 nucleotides read TGCGCCAGCAGCCCCCAGGGGGCTAGTACTTCACCCCTCCACTTT.

The chain combines TRBV25-1 with TRBJ1-1, with TRBD1 as a possible D gene (5 bases). V shed 3 bases and J shed 1 base, with 12 bases lying between them. In germline, CDR1 is MGHDK, CDR2 SYGVNS. The CDR3 totals 15 residues. The CDR3 region has the DNA TGTGCCAGCAGTGACTATAATGACAGGAACACTGAAGCTTTCTTT. Residues: CASSDYNDRNTEAFF. The full variable domain, in which reference TRBV25-1 and TRBJ1-1 provide the parts outside the CDR3, is EADIYQTPRYLVIGTGKKITLECSQTMGHDKMYWYQQDPGMELHLIHYSYGVNSTEKGDLSSESTVSRIRTEHFPLTLESARPSHTSQYLCASSDYNDRNTEAFFGQGTRLTVV.

The V call is TRBV6-5, the J call TRBJ2-4, with TRBD1 as a possible D gene (5 bases). Germline V gene lookup returns CDR1 MNHEY and CDR2 SVGAGI. CDR3 length: 15 amino acids. V was pared by 0 bases and J by 9 bases, with 15 bases between. In DNA, the CDR3 is TGTGCCAGCAGTTACTCTGAGGCAGGGAAAGGCATTCAGTACTTC. It yields the protein CASSYSEAGKGIQYF.

The genes are TRBV10-3 and TRBJ2-5, with 11 bases identical to TRBD1. Germline lookup yields CDR1 ENHRY and CDR2 SYGVKD. This CDR3 contains 14 residues. The J segment lost 5 bases and the V segment lost 10 bases, leaving 9 bases of the junction unmatched. The CDR3 DNA is TGTGCCACTACGAAGGACAGGGGGCAGGAGACCCAGTACTTC. Translated: CATTKDRGQETQYF.

In DNA, the CDR3 is TGTGCCAGCAGCACGAATGGCAGGGGAGAGGGGTATGGCTACACCTTC. Encoded protein: CASSTNGRGEGYGYTF. This rearrangement joins TRBV9 to TRBJ1-2, with a possible D match to TRBD1 (6 bases). This CDR3 is 16 amino acids long. The ends were cut back, 4 bases at V and 5 bases at J, with 21 bases in the middle. The germline V gene has CDR1 SGDLS and CDR2 YYNGEE.

This chain links TRBV6-5 with TRBJ2-7; possibly TRBD2 for D (6 bases). The CDR3 runs to 16 residues. Trimming took 2 bases from V and 0 from J, leaving 14 bases between them. Germline V gene lookup returns CDR1 MNHEY and CDR2 SVGAGI. CDR3 nucleotide sequence: TGTGCCAGCAGTTACGGCGGAATAGCGGTCTCCTACGAGCAGTACTTC. Its translation: CASSYGGIAVSYEQYF.